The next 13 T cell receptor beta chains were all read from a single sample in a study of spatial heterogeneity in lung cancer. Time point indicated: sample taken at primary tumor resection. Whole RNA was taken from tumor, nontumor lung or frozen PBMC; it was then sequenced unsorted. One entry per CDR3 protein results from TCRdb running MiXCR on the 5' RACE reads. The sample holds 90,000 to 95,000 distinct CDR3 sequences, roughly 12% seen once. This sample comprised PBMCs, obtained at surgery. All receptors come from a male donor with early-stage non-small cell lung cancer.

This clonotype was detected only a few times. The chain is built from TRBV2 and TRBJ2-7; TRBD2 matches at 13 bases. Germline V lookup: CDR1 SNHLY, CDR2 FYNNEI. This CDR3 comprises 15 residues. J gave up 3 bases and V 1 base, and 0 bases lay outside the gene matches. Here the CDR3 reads CASSEGTSGGYEQYF. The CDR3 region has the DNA TGTGCCAGCAGTGAAGGGACTAGCGGGGGCTACGAGCAGTACTTC.

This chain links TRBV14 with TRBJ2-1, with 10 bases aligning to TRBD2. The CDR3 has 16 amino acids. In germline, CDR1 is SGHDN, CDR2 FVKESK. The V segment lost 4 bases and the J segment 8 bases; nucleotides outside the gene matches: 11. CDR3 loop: CASSPTLAGAGHEQFF. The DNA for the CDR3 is TGTGCCAGCAGCCCCACCCTAGCGGGAGCCGGCCATGAGCAGTTCTTC.

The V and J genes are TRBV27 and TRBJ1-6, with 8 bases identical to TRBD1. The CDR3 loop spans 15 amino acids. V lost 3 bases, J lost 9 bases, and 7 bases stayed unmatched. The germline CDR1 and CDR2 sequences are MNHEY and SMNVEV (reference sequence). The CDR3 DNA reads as TGTGCCAGCAGTTTGCGGCAGGGGGCTAGTTCACCCCTCCACTTT. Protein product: CASSLRQGASSPLHF.

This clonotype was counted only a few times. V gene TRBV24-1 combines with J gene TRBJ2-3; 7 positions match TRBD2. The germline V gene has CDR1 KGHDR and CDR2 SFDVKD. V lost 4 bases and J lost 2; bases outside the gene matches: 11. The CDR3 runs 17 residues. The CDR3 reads CATSDINSRGITDTQYF. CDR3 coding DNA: TGTGCCACCAGTGACATAAACTCGCGGGGGATCACAGATACGCAGTATTTT.

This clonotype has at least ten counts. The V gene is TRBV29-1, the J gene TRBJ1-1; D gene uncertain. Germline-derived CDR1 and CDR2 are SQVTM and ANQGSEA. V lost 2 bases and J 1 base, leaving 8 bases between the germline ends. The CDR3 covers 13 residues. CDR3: CSVEWEANTEAFF. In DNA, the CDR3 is TGCAGCGTTGAATGGGAGGCGAACACTGAAGCTTTCTTT.

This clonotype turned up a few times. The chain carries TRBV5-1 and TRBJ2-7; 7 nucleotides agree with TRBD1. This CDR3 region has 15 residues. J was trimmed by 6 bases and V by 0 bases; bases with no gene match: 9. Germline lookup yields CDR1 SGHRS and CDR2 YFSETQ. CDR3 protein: CASSLGPVTGTEQYF. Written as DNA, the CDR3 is TGCGCCAGCAGCTTGGGTCCCGTGACAGGGACCGAGCAGTACTTC. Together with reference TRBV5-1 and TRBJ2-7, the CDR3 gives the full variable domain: KAGVTQTPRYLIKTRGQQVTLSCSPISGHRSVSWYQQTPGQGLQFLFEYFSETQRNKGNFPGRFSGRQFSNSRSEMNVSTLELGDSALYLCASSLGPVTGTEQYFGPGTRLTVT.

The CDR3 loop is CASSNINSGMQFF. The CDR3 nucleotides read TGTGCCAGCAGTAACATCAATAGCGGTATGCAGTTCTTC. The gene calls are TRBV12-3 or TRBV12-4 and TRBJ2-1; TRBD2 is a possible D gene (6 bases). Trimming shortened V by 5 bases and J by 12 bases, and 17 bases separated the two germline ends. The length of the CDR3 is 13 residues.

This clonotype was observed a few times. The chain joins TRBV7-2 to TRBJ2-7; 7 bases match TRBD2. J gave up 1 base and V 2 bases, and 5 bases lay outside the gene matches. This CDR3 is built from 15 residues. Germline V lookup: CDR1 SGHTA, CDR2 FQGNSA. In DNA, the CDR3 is TGTGCCAGCAGCTTATTCTGGGAGGGATCCTACGAGCAGTACTTC. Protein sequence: CASSLFWEGSYEQYF.

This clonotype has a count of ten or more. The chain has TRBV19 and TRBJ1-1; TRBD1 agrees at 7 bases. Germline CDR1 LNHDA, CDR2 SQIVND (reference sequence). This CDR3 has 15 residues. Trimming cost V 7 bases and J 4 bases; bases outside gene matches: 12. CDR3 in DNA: TGTGCCAGTACCACACTACAGGGGAAGGTCACTGAAGCTTTCTTT. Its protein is CASTTLQGKVTEAFF. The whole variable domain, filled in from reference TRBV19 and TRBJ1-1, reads DGGITQSPKYLFRKEGQNVTLSCEQNLNHDAMYWYRQDPGQGLRLIYYSQIVNDFQKGDIAEGYSVSREKKESFPLTVTSAQKNPTAFYLCASTTLQGKVTEAFFGQGTRLTVV.

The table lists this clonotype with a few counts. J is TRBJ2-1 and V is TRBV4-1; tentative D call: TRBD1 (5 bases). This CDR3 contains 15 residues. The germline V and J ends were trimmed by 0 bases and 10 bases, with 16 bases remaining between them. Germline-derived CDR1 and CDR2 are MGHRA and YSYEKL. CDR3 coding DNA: TGCGCCAGCAGCCAAGAACCGCATTCCCAGGGAGAGCAGTTCTTC. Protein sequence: CASSQEPHSQGEQFF.

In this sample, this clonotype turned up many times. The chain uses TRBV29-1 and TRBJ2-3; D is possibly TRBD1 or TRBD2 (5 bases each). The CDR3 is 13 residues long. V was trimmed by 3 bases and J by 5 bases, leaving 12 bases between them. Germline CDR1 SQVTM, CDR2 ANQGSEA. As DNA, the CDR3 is TGCAGCGTTGAGGACACCGGGATAGATACGCAGTATTTT. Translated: CSVEDTGIDTQYF.

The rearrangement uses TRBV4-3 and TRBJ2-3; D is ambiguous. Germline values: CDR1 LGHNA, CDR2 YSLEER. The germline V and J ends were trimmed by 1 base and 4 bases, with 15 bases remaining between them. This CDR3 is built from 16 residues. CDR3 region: CASSQGWKNRPDTQYF. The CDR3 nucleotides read TGCGCCAGCAGCCAAGGTTGGAAAAATCGACCAGATACGCAGTATTTT.

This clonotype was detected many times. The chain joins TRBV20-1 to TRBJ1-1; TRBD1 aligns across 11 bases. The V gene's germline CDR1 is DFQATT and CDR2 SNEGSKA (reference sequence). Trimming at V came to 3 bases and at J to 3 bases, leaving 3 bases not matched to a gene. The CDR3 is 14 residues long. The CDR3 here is CSASLGQGDTEAFF. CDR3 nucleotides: TGCAGTGCTAGCCTGGGACAGGGGGACACTGAAGCTTTCTTT.